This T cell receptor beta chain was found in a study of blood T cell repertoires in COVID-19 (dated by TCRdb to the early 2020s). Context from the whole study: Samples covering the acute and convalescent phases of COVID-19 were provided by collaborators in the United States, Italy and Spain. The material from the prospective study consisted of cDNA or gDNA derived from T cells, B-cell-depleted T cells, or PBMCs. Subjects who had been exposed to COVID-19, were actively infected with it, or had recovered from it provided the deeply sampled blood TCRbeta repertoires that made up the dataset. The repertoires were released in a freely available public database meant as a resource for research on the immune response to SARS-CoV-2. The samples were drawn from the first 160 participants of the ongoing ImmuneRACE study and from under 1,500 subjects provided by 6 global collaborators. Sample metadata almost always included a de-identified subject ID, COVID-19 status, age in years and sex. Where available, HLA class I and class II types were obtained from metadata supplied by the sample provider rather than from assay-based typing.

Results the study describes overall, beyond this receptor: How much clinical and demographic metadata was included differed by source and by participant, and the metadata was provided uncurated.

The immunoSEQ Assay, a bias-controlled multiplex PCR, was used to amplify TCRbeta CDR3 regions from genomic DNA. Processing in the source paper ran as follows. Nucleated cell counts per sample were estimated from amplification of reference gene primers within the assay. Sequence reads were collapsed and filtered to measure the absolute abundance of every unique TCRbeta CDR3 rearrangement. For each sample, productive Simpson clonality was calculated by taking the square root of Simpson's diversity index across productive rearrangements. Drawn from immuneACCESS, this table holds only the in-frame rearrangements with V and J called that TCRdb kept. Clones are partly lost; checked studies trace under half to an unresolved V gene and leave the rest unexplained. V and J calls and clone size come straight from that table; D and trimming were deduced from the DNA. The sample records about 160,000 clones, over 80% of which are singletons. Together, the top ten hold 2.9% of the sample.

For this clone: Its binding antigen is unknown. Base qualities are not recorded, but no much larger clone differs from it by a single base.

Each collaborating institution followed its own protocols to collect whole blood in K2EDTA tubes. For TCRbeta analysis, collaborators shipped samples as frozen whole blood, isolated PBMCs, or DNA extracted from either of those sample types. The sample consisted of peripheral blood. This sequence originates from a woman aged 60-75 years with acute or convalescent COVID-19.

The bases read TGCGCCAGCATCGCCTCGACAGGCGGGGGTACGCAGTATTTT. It encodes CASIASTGGGTQYF. The sequence is built from TRBV4-1 and TRBJ2-3; TRBD2 could be the D gene, as 7 bases match. In the germline V gene, CDR1 corresponds to MGHRA and CDR2 to YSYEKL. The CDR3, from cysteine to phenylalanine, totals 14 residues. Here the CDR3 DNA is all that survives: 42 bases in frame from base 1. V lost 7 bases and J lost 8 bases; the stretch between them is 19 bases long.